These 15 T cell receptor beta chains were all obtained from the same sample, sequenced in a study of PD-1 blockade in classical Hodgkin lymphoma. All patients experienced relapse after autologous stem cell transplantation, and brentuximab vedotin exposure was variable. Method: immunoSEQ multiplex PCR; TCRdb's copy keeps in-frame clones and lacks some. The sample holds 10,000 or so clones, about 76% seen once. The sequencing used peripheral blood mononuclear cells (PBMCs), collected at baseline. These receptors all come from a human donor with classical Hodgkin lymphoma.

The V call is TRBV18, the J call TRBJ2-1; D not certain. The CDR3 is 14 amino acids. V was cut by 0 bases and J by 8 bases, with 11 bases left in between. In germline, CDR1 is KGHSH, CDR2 LQKENI. The CDR3, as DNA: TGTGCCAGCTCACCACCTAACGCACGCGATGAGCAGTTCTTC. Translation gives CASSPPNARDEQFF.

The chain combines TRBV7-6 with TRBJ1-2; weak D call: TRBD1 (6 bases). The germline CDR1 and CDR2 sequences are SGHVS and FNYEAQ. This CDR3 has 13 amino acids. The V gene lost 2 bases and the J gene lost 6 bases, with 10 bases spanning the gap. CDR3 amino acids: CASSLQGNDGYTF. CDR3 in DNA: TGTGCCAGCAGCTTACAGGGGAATGATGGCTACACCTTC.

V gene TRBV7-8 combines with J gene TRBJ2-2; D might be TRBD1 (5 bases). The CDR3 extends over 19 amino acids. Germline CDR1 and CDR2: SGHVS and FQNEAQ. The ends were cut back, 0 bases at V and 0 bases at J, with 17 bases in the middle. The DNA of the CDR3 is TGTGCCAGCAGCTTAGCGTCAGGGCACGTCACACCGAACACCGGGGAGCTGTTTTTT. Amino acid sequence: CASSLASGHVTPNTGELFF.

The chain recombines TRBV5-5 with TRBJ2-7; D remains ambiguous. Germline V CDR1 and CDR2: SGHKS, YYEKEE (reference sequence). The CDR3 consists of 16 residues. The V gene lost 0 bases and the J gene lost 3 bases, with 16 bases spanning the gap. The CDR3 sequence: CASSLAGLDLDYEQYF. The CDR3 DNA reads as TGTGCCAGCAGCTTGGCTGGCTTGGATCTAGACTACGAGCAGTACTTC.

By sample fraction, this clone is medium-sized. The chain uses TRBV19 and TRBJ2-1; TRBD2 is a possible D gene (6 bases). The CDR3 is 12 residues long. Germline CDR1 and CDR2: LNHDA and SQIVND (reference sequence). V was pared by 3 bases and J by 7 bases, with 7 bases between. The CDR3 sequence is CASSIGGNEQFF. The DNA for the CDR3 is TGTGCCAGTAGTATTGGGGGGAATGAGCAGTTCTTC.

The gene calls are TRBV5-5 and TRBJ2-5; 11 positions match TRBD2. The CDR3 sequence is 17 residues long. V was pared by 2 bases and J by 2 bases, with 8 bases of the junction left unmatched. Germline V gene lookup returns CDR1 SGHKS and CDR2 YYEKEE (reference sequence). The CDR3 nucleotides are TGTGCCAGCAGCTTACTTGGTGGGACTAGCGGACAAGAGACCCAGTACTTC. This encodes CASSLLGGTSGQETQYF.

The gene calls are TRBV15 and TRBJ2-1; D is unclear. The germline V and J ends were trimmed by 1 base and 0 bases, with 4 bases remaining between them. This CDR3 has 14 residues. Germline CDR1 LNHNV, CDR2 YYDKDF (reference sequence). DNA for the CDR3: TGTGCCACCAGCAGAGGGAGCTCCTACAATGAGCAGTTCTTC. It translates to CATSRGSSYNEQFF. Full variable domain (outside the CDR3, taken from reference TRBV15 and TRBJ2-1): DAMVIQNPRYQVTQFGKPVTLSCSQTLNHNVMYWYQQKSSQAPKLLFHYYDKDFNNEADTPDNFQSRRPNTSFCFLDIRSPGLGDTAMYLCATSRGSSYNEQFFGPGTRLTVL.

This clone has only a few counts. This chain links TRBV14 with TRBJ2-1; D is unresolved. V dropped 5 bases and J dropped 2 bases, with 13 bases sitting between them. In germline, CDR1 is SGHDN, CDR2 FVKESK. CDR3 length: 15 residues. The CDR3 coding sequence is TGTGCCAGCAGCGGTACGGGTAGAACCTACAATGAGCAGTTCTTC. It codes for CASSGTGRTYNEQFF.

This clone was found once. V is TRBV5-6 and J is TRBJ1-3, with D unresolved. The V end lost 5 bases, the J end lost 0 bases, and 15 bases lay between the germline ends. CDR1 and CDR2 (germline): SGHDT, YYEEEE. This CDR3 comprises 16 residues. The CDR3 DNA follows: TGTGCCAGCAGACCCCGGACGGAAAGCTCTGGAAACACCATATATTTT. Protein sequence: CASRPRTESSGNTIYF. The variable domain in full, completed from reference TRBV5-6 and TRBJ1-3, reads DAGVTQSPTHLIKTRGQQVTLRCSPKSGHDTVSWYQQALGQGPQFIFQYYEEEERQRGNFPDRFSGHQFPNYSSELNVNALLLGDSALYLCASRPRTESSGNTIYFGEGSWLTVV.

The rearrangement links TRBV15 to TRBJ2-3, with unresolved D. Germline CDR1 LNHNV, CDR2 YYDKDF (reference sequence). This CDR3 has 12 residues. Trimming left V 4 bases short and J 11 bases short, with 13 bases between. The CDR3 DNA is TGTGCCACCAGCAAAACCTCCCGCGTGCAGTATTTT. The encoded protein is CATSKTSRVQYF.

The rearrangement links TRBV7-9 to TRBJ2-7; D call uncertain. Germline CDR1 reads SEHNR; CDR2 reads FQNEAQ (reference sequence). With 7 bases removed from V and 6 bases from J, the gap between germline ends came to 19 bases. The CDR3 runs to 14 residues. CDR3 coding DNA: TGTGCCAGCACCCAGACCGGGCCATGGGGCGAGCAGTACTTC. It specifies CASTQTGPWGEQYF.

This rearrangement joins TRBV27 to TRBJ2-2; D might be TRBD2 (5 bases). Trimming left V 2 bases short and J 5 bases short, with 9 bases between. This CDR3 has 14 amino acids. Germline V gene lookup returns CDR1 MNHEY and CDR2 SMNVEV (reference sequence). In nucleotides, the CDR3 is TGTGCCAGCAGTTTACGGGGTTGGACCGGGGAGCTGTTTTTT. Its protein is CASSLRGWTGELFF.

This clone was seen a few times. The gene calls are TRBV9 and TRBJ2-3; D unclear. Germline V gene sequence: CDR1 SGDLS, CDR2 YYNGEE. The V end was cut by 0 bases, the J end by 4 bases, with 9 bases between. The CDR3 covers 14 residues. The CDR3 here is CASSVGNAADTQYF. CDR3 bases: TGTGCCAGCAGCGTAGGGAATGCGGCAGATACGCAGTATTTT.

This clone was seen a handful of times. The chain has TRBV10-2 and TRBJ2-2, with TRBD1 as a possible D gene (6 bases). The germline V and J ends were trimmed by 8 bases and 1 base, with 11 bases remaining between them. Per the germline V gene, CDR1 is WSHSY and CDR2 is SAAADI. The CDR3 consists of 14 residues. The CDR3 spells CASVGQRNTGELFF. CDR3 sequence (DNA): TGCGCCAGCGTCGGACAGAGGAACACCGGGGAGCTGTTTTTT.

This clone was observed a handful of times. This rearrangement joins TRBV30 to TRBJ1-1; D is possibly TRBD1 (5 bases). CDR1 is GTSNPN, CDR2 SVGIG, per germline (reference sequence). The length of the CDR3 is 13 residues. The ends were cut back, 0 bases at V and 4 bases at J, with 9 bases in the middle. The CDR3 sequence is CAWSVWTSTEAFF. The CDR3 DNA sequence: TGTGCCTGGAGTGTATGGACAAGCACTGAAGCTTTCTTT.